One and the same sample provided the 18 T cell receptor beta chains below, sequenced in a study of blood T cell repertoires in COVID-19. Produced via immunoSEQ multiplex PCR; TCRdb's table is partial and in-frame only. The profile shows 150,000 or so clones, about 86% of them singletons. Sequenced material: peripheral blood. All receptors come from a woman between 65 and 79 years old with acute or convalescent COVID-19.

The chain combines TRBV7-9 with TRBJ1-5; D perhaps matches TRBD1 (5 bases). The CDR3 runs to 15 residues. V lost 3 bases and J lost 6, with 15 bases in between. Germline V lookup: CDR1 SEHNR, CDR2 FQNEAQ (reference sequence). CDR3 DNA: TGTGCCAGCAGCTTGGGAGGGGTATATGGTCAGCCCCAGCATTTT. It translates to CASSLGGVYGQPQHF.

The J gene is TRBJ1-2, the V gene TRBV4-1; D is undetermined. Germline CDR1 reads MGHRA; CDR2 reads YSYEKL. Trimming cost V 0 bases and J 0 bases, with 8 bases left between them. The CDR3 spans 15 residues. Here the CDR3 reads CASSQERLSNYGYTF. The CDR3 DNA is TGCGCCAGCAGCCAAGAAAGACTCTCTAACTATGGCTACACCTTC.

This sequence joins TRBV14 and TRBJ2-7; TRBD1 agrees at 7 bases. CDR1 is SGHDN and CDR2 is FVKESK in the germline V gene. The V and J ends lost 4 bases and 2 bases, in that order; junction bases with no gene match: 8. This CDR3 is 15 amino acids long. CDR3 DNA sequence: TGTGCCAGCAGCCTCTACCGGGACAGCCCCTACGAGCAGTACTTC. It is translated as CASSLYRDSPYEQYF.

The genes are TRBV12-3 or TRBV12-4 and TRBJ2-2; D is possibly TRBD2 (5 bases). V was pared by 1 base and J by 6 bases, with 6 bases between. The CDR3 loop spans 13 amino acids. The CDR3 spells CASSLGTPGELFF. In DNA, the CDR3 is TGTGCCAGCAGTTTAGGGACTCCCGGGGAGCTGTTTTTT.

The gene calls are TRBV19 and TRBJ1-1; possible D gene TRBD1, 5 bases. Germline V gene data show CDR1 as LNHDA and CDR2 as SQIVND (reference sequence). The CDR3 runs to 15 residues. V shed 5 bases and J shed 2 bases, with 15 bases lying between them. The CDR3 DNA sequence: TGTGCCAGTAGTGACGCTGCTCAGGGTAACACTGAAGCTTTCTTT. Translated, it gives CASSDAAQGNTEAFF.

The chain recombines TRBV28 with TRBJ2-3; TRBD1 aligns across 7 bases. Losses at the gene ends were 4 bases for V and 4 bases for J; bases not matched to a gene: 8. Germline V gene data show CDR1 as MDHEN and CDR2 as SYDVKM. CDR3 length equals 15 residues. The CDR3 DNA reads as TGTGCCAGCAGTTCAACAGGGGCCGGCGCAGATACGCAGTATTTT. It is translated as CASSSTGAGADTQYF.

V gene TRBV24-1 combines with J gene TRBJ2-1; 9 bases are a match to TRBD2. V gave up 4 bases and J gave up 9 bases; unmatched junction bases: 12. Germline CDR1 and CDR2: KGHDR and SFDVKD. The CDR3 loop spans 16 amino acids. In DNA, the CDR3 is TGTGCCACCAGTGACCCGGGACTAGCCCCACAGGGTGAGCAGTTCTTC. Its protein is CATSDPGLAPQGEQFF.

The genes are TRBV19 and TRBJ1-1; possibly TRBD1 for D (5 bases). CDR1 LNHDA and CDR2 SQIVND come from the germline V gene (reference sequence). The CDR3 runs to 14 residues. Trimming pared 5 bases from V and 1 base from J, leaving 11 bases between. The CDR3 coding sequence is TGTGCCAGTAGTGTGGGGCGACAGAACACTGAAGCTTTCTTT. It translates to CASSVGRQNTEAFF.

The J gene is TRBJ2-5, the V gene TRBV7-2; the match to TRBD2 covers 11 bases. The CDR3 sequence is 16 residues long. Germline lookup yields CDR1 SGHTA and CDR2 FQGNSA. Unmatched junction bases numbered 5, after V lost 1 base and J lost 4 bases. This CDR3 reads CASSLVGLAGGETQYF. The CDR3 DNA reads TGTGCCAGCAGCTTAGTAGGGCTAGCGGGAGGAGAGACCCAGTACTTC.

This chain joins TRBV28 and TRBJ1-6; TRBD1 aligns across 9 bases. CDR1 is MDHEN and CDR2 is SYDVKM in the germline V gene. The CDR3 sequence is 14 residues long. Trimming at V came to 7 bases and at J to 10 bases, leaving 8 bases not matched to a gene. CDR3 coding DNA: TGTGCCAGCACCCACAGGGGGCTGCGATCACCCCTCCACTTT. Translating it yields CASTHRGLRSPLHF.

The chain couples TRBV5-1 to TRBJ1-6; D perhaps matches TRBD1 (6 bases). Germline V gives CDR1 SGHRS, CDR2 YFSETQ. V was trimmed by 2 bases and J by 12 bases, leaving 9 bases between them. This CDR3 spans 12 amino acids. The CDR3 sequence: CASSLPGQPLHF. The CDR3 bases are TGCGCCAGCAGCTTACCGGGACAACCCCTCCACTTT.

The V and J genes are TRBV14 and TRBJ1-6; TRBD1 matches at 7 bases. CDR3 length: 15 amino acids. With 1 base clipped from V and 8 bases from J, the junction kept 5 bases outside the gene matches. CDR1 SGHDN and CDR2 FVKESK come from the germline V gene. The CDR3 loop is CASSQGGGGYSPLHF. The CDR3 nucleotides read TGTGCCAGCAGCCAAGGTGGAGGGGGCTATTCACCCCTCCACTTT.

This clone showed up just once. The genes are TRBV5-4 and TRBJ1-1; 7 bases are shared with TRBD1. The CDR3 extends over 15 amino acids. Germline CDR1 SGHNT, CDR2 YYREEE (reference sequence). Unmatched junction bases numbered 6, after V lost 4 bases and J lost 0 bases. CDR3 protein: CASSGPGGMNTEAFF. For the CDR3, the DNA is TGTGCCAGCAGCGGACCAGGGGGTATGAACACTGAAGCTTTCTTT.

In regard to this clone: One end of the junction does not line up with germline, which may come from a read error. The V and J genes are TRBV7-7 and TRBJ2-7; maybe TRBD2 (6 bases). Germline CDR1 SSHAT, CDR2 FNYEAQ (reference sequence). This CDR3 is built from 17 residues. CDR3 region: CASSFVSLAGLDHEQYF. The CDR3, as DNA: TGTGCTAGCAGCTTTGTTTCGCTCGCGGGATTAGATCACGAGCAGTACTTC. Based on the CDR3 plus reference TRBV7-7 and TRBJ2-7, the full variable domain is GAGVSQSPRYKVTKRGQDVTLRCDPISSHATLYWYQQALGQGPEFLTYFNYEAQPDKSGLPSDRFSAERPEGSISTLTIQRTEQRDSAMYRCASSFVSLAGLDHEQYFGPGTRLTVT.

The J gene is TRBJ1-1, the V gene TRBV11-2; D is unclear. Deletions cut 1 base from V and 1 base from J, with 7 bases between. Looked up from germline, CDR1 is SGHAT and CDR2 is FQNNGV. This CDR3 spans 14 amino acids. CDR3 amino acids: CASSLAWQNTEAFF. The CDR3 nucleotides read TGTGCCAGCAGCTTAGCCTGGCAGAACACTGAAGCTTTCTTT.

The rearrangement uses TRBV6-5 and TRBJ2-3, with 10 bases identical to TRBD2. Germline loops: CDR1 MNHEY, CDR2 SVGAGI. The trim removed 3 bases at V and 4 bases at J, leaving 4 bases unmatched. The CDR3 runs 15 residues. The CDR3 region is CASSYSGGLADTQYF. The DNA of the CDR3 is TGTGCCAGCAGTTATAGCGGGGGGTTGGCAGATACGCAGTATTTT.

The chain carries TRBV7-3 and TRBJ2-2, with TRBD2 matching over 7 bases. In germline, CDR1 is SGHTA, CDR2 FQGTGA. The V segment lost 1 base and the J segment 6 bases; nucleotides outside the gene matches: 5. The CDR3 is 15 residues long. The CDR3 nucleotides are TGTGCCAGCAGCTTAAAGGCTAGCGGTCCCGGGGAGCTGTTTTTT. Residues: CASSLKASGPGELFF.

This clone was seen a handful of times. The chain links TRBV6-5 to TRBJ1-2; 7 bases agree with TRBD1. Unmatched junction bases numbered 11, after V lost 8 bases and J lost 5 bases. Looked up from germline, CDR1 is MNHEY and CDR2 is SVGAGI. This CDR3 contains 14 residues. This CDR3 reads CASLIGAGGYGYTF. The CDR3 DNA reads TGTGCCAGCTTAATCGGGGCAGGGGGGTATGGCTACACCTTC.